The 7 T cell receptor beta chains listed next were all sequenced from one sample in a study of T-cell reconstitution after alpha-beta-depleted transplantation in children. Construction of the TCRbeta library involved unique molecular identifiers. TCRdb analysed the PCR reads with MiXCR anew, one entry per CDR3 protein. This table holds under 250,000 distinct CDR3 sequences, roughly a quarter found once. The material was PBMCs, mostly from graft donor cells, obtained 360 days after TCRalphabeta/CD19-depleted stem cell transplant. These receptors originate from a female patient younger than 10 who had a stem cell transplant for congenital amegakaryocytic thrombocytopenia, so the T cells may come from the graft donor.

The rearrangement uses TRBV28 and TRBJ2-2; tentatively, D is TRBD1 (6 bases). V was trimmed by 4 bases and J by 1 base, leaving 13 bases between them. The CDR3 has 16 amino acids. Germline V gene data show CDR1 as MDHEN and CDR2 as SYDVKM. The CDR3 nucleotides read TGTGCCAGCAGTTCCCCCCGACAGGTGAACACCGGGGAGCTGTTTTTT. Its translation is CASSSPRQVNTGELFF.

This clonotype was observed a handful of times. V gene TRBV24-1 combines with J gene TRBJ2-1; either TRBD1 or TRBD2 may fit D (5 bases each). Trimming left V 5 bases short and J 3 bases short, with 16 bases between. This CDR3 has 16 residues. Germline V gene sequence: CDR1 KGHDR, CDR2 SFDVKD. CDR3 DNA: TGTGCCACCAGTGCCCCCGGGGCTAGCAGCTACAATGAGCAGTTCTTC. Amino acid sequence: CATSAPGASSYNEQFF.

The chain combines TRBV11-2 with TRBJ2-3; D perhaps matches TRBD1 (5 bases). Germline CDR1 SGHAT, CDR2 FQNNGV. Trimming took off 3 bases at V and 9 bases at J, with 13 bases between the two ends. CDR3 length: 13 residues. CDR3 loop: CASSFNRQRTQYF. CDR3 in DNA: TGTGCCAGCAGCTTTAACCGACAGCGCACGCAGTATTTT. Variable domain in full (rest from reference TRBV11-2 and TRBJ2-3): EAGVAQSPRYKIIEKRQSVAFWCNPISGHATLYWYQQILGQGPKLLIQFQNNGVVDDSQLPKDRFSAERLKGVDSTLKIQPAKLEDSAVYLCASSFNRQRTQYFGPGTRLTVL.

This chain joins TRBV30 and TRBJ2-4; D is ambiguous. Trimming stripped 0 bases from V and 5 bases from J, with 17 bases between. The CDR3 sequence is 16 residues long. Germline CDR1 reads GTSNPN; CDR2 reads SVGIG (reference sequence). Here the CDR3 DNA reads TGTGCCTGGAGTGTACTGGGGAAGCCTGCGCAAAACATTCAGTACTTC. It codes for CAWSVLGKPAQNIQYF.

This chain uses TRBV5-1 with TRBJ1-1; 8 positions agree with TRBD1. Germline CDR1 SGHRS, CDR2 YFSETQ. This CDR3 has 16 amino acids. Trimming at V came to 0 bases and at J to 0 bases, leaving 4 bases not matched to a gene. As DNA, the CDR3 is TGCGCCAGCAGCTTGGTGACAGGGGAGTTGAACACTGAAGCTTTCTTT. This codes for CASSLVTGELNTEAFF. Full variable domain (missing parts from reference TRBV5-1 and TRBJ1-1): KAGVTQTPRYLIKTRGQQVTLSCSPISGHRSVSWYQQTPGQGLQFLFEYFSETQRNKGNFPGRFSGRQFSNSRSEMNVSTLELGDSALYLCASSLVTGELNTEAFFGQGTRLTVV.

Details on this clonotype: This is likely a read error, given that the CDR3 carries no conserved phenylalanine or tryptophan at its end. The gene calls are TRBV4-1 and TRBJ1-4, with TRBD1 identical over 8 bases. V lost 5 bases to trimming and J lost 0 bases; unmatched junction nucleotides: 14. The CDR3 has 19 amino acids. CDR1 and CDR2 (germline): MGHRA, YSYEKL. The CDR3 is CASSSPRQGKLATNEKLFS. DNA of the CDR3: TGCGCCAGCAGCTCACCCCGACAGGGGAAACTAGCAACTAATGAAAAACTGTTTTCT.

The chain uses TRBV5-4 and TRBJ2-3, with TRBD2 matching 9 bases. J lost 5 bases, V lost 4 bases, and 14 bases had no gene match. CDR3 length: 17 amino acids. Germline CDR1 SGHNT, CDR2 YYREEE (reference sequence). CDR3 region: CASSEAVNGGRVDTQYF. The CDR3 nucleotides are TGTGCCAGCAGCGAGGCCGTAAACGGCGGGAGGGTAGATACGCAGTATTTT.